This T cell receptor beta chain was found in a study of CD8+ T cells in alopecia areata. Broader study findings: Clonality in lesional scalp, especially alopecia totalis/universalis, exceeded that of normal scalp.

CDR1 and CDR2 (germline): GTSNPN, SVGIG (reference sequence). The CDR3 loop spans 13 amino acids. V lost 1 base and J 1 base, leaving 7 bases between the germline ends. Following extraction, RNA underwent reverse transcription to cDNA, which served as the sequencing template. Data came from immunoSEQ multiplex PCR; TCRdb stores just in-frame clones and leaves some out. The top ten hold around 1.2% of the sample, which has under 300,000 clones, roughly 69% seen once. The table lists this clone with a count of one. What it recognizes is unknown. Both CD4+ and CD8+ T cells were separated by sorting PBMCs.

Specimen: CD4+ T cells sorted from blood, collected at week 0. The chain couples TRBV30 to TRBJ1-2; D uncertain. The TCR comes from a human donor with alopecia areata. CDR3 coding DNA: TGTGCCTGGAGTGCTAACAGTAACTATGGCTACACCTTC. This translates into CAWSANSNYGYTF.